Described below is a single TCR beta chain sequence and its context. This specimen comes from a study of control samples from healthy donors and cancer patients. Assay: immunoSEQ multiplex PCR; the TCRdb copy retains only in-frame clones and omits some. The sample has about 120,000 clones, 80% to 90% seen once. J lost 3 bases, V lost 2 bases, and 6 bases had no gene match. CDR1 and CDR2 from the germline V gene are ENHRY and SYGVKD. CDR3 length: 15 amino acids. The TCR sequence derives from a woman between 50 and 59 years old with colorectal cancer. Sequencing used PBMCs. The V call is TRBV10-3, the J call TRBJ1-1; 7 nucleotides agree with TRBD1. The CDR3: CAISEPGGADTEAFF. The CDR3 DNA is TGTGCCATCAGTGAGCCAGGGGGTGCGGACACTGAAGCTTTCTTT.